The next 27 T cell receptor beta chains were all read from a single sample in a study of human T cells and chemical hapten exposure (dated by TCRdb to 2020 to 2022). Libraries were built with RACE. The sequencer listed for this sample is NextSeq 500. The public reads were run again by TCRdb, first through fastp at Q25 and then through MiXCR, and only productive beta chains were kept. Each record represents a unique CDR3 protein, reported with the most common genes and DNA among its rows. A total of 380,000 or so distinct CDR3 sequences appear in this sample, about 5.4% of them only once. About 8.2% of the sample goes to the ten largest clones. Sample time point, as interpreted from the label and publication: pre-sensitization, week 0. This specimen's treatment or condition label, per the study, means: therapeutic diphenylcyclopropenone sensitization with weekly scalp DPC. Sequences were derived from whole blood, sampled in connection with sensitization to the hapten diphenylcyclopropenone (DPC). The origin of the receptors is a woman younger than 30 with alopecia areata. Some clones in this sample may be carry-over from other donors' samples.

This clonotype occurred a few times. The chain employs TRBV5-1 and TRBJ1-1; D is unclear. V dropped 0 bases and J dropped 5 bases, with 17 bases sitting between them. The CDR3 loop spans 16 amino acids. The germline CDR1 and CDR2 sequences are SGHRS and YFSETQ. The CDR3 DNA follows: TGCGCCAGCAGCTTGGATGGGTCCGTCCGGAGGACTGAAGCTTTCTTT. Its protein is CASSLDGSVRRTEAFF.

This clonotype was counted ten times or more. This chain uses TRBV28 with TRBJ2-7; TRBD1 matches at 12 bases. Unmatched junction bases numbered 4, after V lost 6 bases and J lost 4 bases. The germline V gene has CDR1 MDHEN and CDR2 SYDVKM. This CDR3 has 14 amino acids. In nucleotides, the CDR3 is TGTGCCAGCAGCGGGACAGGGGGCCAGTACGAGCAGTACTTC. This encodes CASSGTGGQYEQYF.

This clonotype was found many times. The gene calls are TRBV7-3 and TRBJ2-2; 9 bases are shared with TRBD1. The CDR3 contains 16 residues. The J segment lost 1 base and the V segment lost 5 bases, leaving 5 bases of the junction unmatched. From germline, CDR1 is SGHTA and CDR2 FQGTGA. CDR3 nucleotides: TGTGCCAGCAGCCCGCAGGGACAGGGGAACACCGGGGAGCTGTTTTTT. Translated: CASSPQGQGNTGELFF.

This clonotype was counted many times. The chain is built from TRBV6-2 or TRBV6-3 and TRBJ2-7, with a weak D call TRBD1 (6 bases). Germline V gene data show CDR1 as MNHEY and CDR2 as SVGEGT. The V end lost 2 bases, the J end lost 4 bases, and 18 bases lay between the germline ends. The CDR3 sequence is 16 residues long. Here the CDR3 reads CASSYALARGGYEQYF. The CDR3 coding sequence is TGTGCCAGCAGTTACGCCCTCGCCAGGGGTGGTTACGAGCAGTACTTC.

This clonotype was found a few times. The chain employs TRBV13 and TRBJ1-3, with TRBD1 matching over 7 bases. The germline CDR1 and CDR2 sequences are PRHDT and FYEKMQ (reference sequence). After removal of 5 bases from V and 4 bases from J, the junction contained 5 bases not matched to a gene. This CDR3 is built from 14 residues. The CDR3 reads CASSPGGMGNTIYF. For the CDR3, the DNA is TGTGCCAGCAGCCCAGGGGGTATGGGAAACACCATATATTTT.

The chain has TRBV11-3 and TRBJ2-1; D is uncertain. The CDR3 length is 14 residues. Germline V gene sequence: CDR1 SGHNT, CDR2 YENEEA. V lost 4 bases and J lost 0, with 7 bases in between. DNA of the CDR3: TGTGCCAGCAGCTCCCGAAACTCCTACAATGAGCAGTTCTTC. This encodes CASSSRNSYNEQFF.

In this sample, this clonotype turned up a few times. The rearrangement uses TRBV7-2 and TRBJ1-4; a possible D gene is TRBD1 (6 bases). This CDR3 comprises 16 residues. Germline CDR1 SGHTA, CDR2 FQGNSA. Trimming took 2 bases from V and 6 from J, leaving 16 bases between them. CDR3 sequence reads: CASSLSHGGVDEKLFF. Written as DNA, the CDR3 is TGTGCCAGCAGCTTAAGTCACGGGGGCGTAGATGAAAAACTGTTTTTT. Full variable domain (rest looked up from reference TRBV7-2 and TRBJ1-4): GAGVSQSPSNKVTEKGKDVELRCDPISGHTALYWYRQSLGQGLEFLIYFQGNSAPDKSGLPSDRFSAERTGGSVSTLTIQRTQQEDSAVYLCASSLSHGGVDEKLFFGSGTQLSVL.

This clonotype appeared a few times. V and J are TRBV20-1 and TRBJ1-4, with 8 bases that match TRBD1. Trimming took 6 bases from V and 7 from J; bases not matched to a gene: 10. This CDR3 contains 14 residues. Germline V gene lookup returns CDR1 DFQATT and CDR2 SNEGSKA (reference sequence). The CDR3 is CSAKRTGSSEKLFF. The CDR3 nucleotides read TGCAGTGCCAAAAGGACAGGGAGTTCTGAAAAACTGTTTTTT.

This clonotype was picked up many times. The chain has TRBV9 and TRBJ1-3; a weak D match, TRBD1 (6 bases). The V and J ends lost 0 bases and 2 bases respectively, with 18 bases between them. The CDR3 is 18 amino acids. Per the germline V gene, CDR1 is SGDLS and CDR2 is YYNGEE. This CDR3 is CASSVDSIGRGPGNTIYF. As DNA, the CDR3 is TGTGCCAGCAGCGTAGATTCGATTGGCCGGGGGCCTGGAAACACCATATATTTT.

The gene calls are TRBV7-9 and TRBJ2-3, with a weak D call TRBD2 (5 bases). Trimming removed 5 bases at V and 5 bases at J, with 17 bases between. The CDR3 has 15 residues. The V gene's germline CDR1 is SEHNR and CDR2 FQNEAQ (reference sequence). CDR3: CASSQRRGPEDTQYF. CDR3 in DNA: TGTGCCAGCAGCCAAAGAAGAGGGCCGGAAGATACGCAGTATTTT. Full variable domain (remainder filled in from reference TRBV7-9 and TRBJ2-3): DTGVSQNPRHKITKRGQNVTFRCDPISEHNRLYWYRQTLGQGPEFLTYFQNEAQLEKSRLLSDRFSAERPKGSFSTLEIQRTEQGDSAMYLCASSQRRGPEDTQYFGPGTRLTVL.

In the case of this clonotype: This could be a read error, since a much larger clone is one nucleotide away. The J gene is TRBJ1-1, the V gene TRBV7-3; D remains unclear. V was clipped by 5 bases and J by 1 base, with 11 bases between them. This CDR3 is 14 amino acids long. CDR1 is SGHTA and CDR2 is FQGTGA in the germline V gene. The CDR3 DNA is TGTGCCAGCAGCCTCTCCCAGGCGAACACTGAAGCTTTCTTT. This gives the protein CASSLSQANTEAFF.

This clonotype was detected a few times. The chain combines TRBV5-4 with TRBJ2-5; D possibly uses TRBD1 or TRBD2 (5 bases each). This CDR3 contains 15 residues. Germline CDR1 is SGHNT and CDR2 is YYREEE (reference sequence). V was shortened by 3 bases and J by 5 bases, with 17 bases between the two germline ends. CDR3 coding DNA: TGTGCCAGCAGCTCTAAAATGGGGGTTTGGGAGACCCAGTACTTC. The encoded protein is CASSSKMGVWETQYF.

In its sample, this clonotype was seen many times. V and J are TRBV5-6 and TRBJ1-5; 7 bases are a match to TRBD1. CDR1 and CDR2 (germline): SGHDT, YYEEEE. V lost 2 bases and J lost 9; bases outside the gene matches: 8. The CDR3 runs to 14 residues. The CDR3 DNA is TGTGCCAGCAGCTTAAGGGGGCCCTCGGCGCCCCAGCATTTT. Its translation: CASSLRGPSAPQHF.

The chain is built from TRBV20-1 and TRBJ2-7; perhaps TRBD1 as D (5 bases). From germline, CDR1 is DFQATT and CDR2 SNEGSKA (reference sequence). This CDR3 comprises 13 residues. V shed 3 bases and J shed 5 bases, with 14 bases lying between them. CDR3 coding DNA: TGCAGTGCTAGTAGGGGTAGAGCCAACGAGCAGTACTTC. It encodes CSASRGRANEQYF.

This clonotype was seen many times. The J gene is TRBJ2-3, the V gene TRBV28, with D perhaps matching TRBD2 (5 bases). With 6 bases removed from V and 0 bases from J, the gap between germline ends came to 19 bases. The CDR3 contains 17 residues. The V gene's germline CDR1 is MDHEN and CDR2 SYDVKM. CDR3 DNA sequence: TGTGCCAGCAGAGGACTGACGGGTCGTCGGAGCACAGATACGCAGTATTTT. Translated: CASRGLTGRRSTDTQYF.

About this clonotype: This may come from a read error, since a much larger clone is one base off. The CDR3 does not close with the conserved phenylalanine or tryptophan, likely indicating a read error. The chain couples TRBV6-1 to TRBJ2-7, with D possibly TRBD2 on 5 matching bases. The CDR3 contains 13 residues. Trimming removed 1 base at V and 6 bases at J, with 10 bases between. Germline values: CDR1 MNHNS, CDR2 SASEGT. CDR3 loop: CASSEVGDFEQYY. In DNA form, the CDR3 reads TGTGCCAGCAGTGAAGTCGGGGATTTCGAGCAGTACTAC.

The table lists this clonotype with a few counts. The V gene is TRBV3-1, the J gene TRBJ2-7, with D maybe TRBD1 (5 bases). V lost 0 bases and J 2 bases, leaving 8 bases between the germline ends. The CDR3 consists of 14 residues. Germline V lookup: CDR1 LGHDT, CDR2 YNNKEL (reference sequence). The CDR3 reads CASSQEAGTYEQYF. DNA for the CDR3: TGTGCCAGCAGCCAAGAGGCAGGGACCTACGAGCAGTACTTC.

This clonotype was counted only a few times. The V gene is TRBV6-2 or TRBV6-3, the J gene TRBJ2-1; 14 nucleotides line up with TRBD2. Germline-derived CDR1 and CDR2 are MNHEY and SVGEGT. Losses at the gene ends were 5 bases for V and 6 bases for J; bases not matched to a gene: 6. The CDR3 spans 16 residues. CDR3 DNA sequence: TGTGCCAGCAGTCGACTAGCGGGGGGGCCCGGCAATGAGCAGTTCTTC. Amino acids: CASSRLAGGPGNEQFF.

This sequence joins TRBV27 and TRBJ1-5, with D unclear. Germline-derived CDR1 and CDR2 are MNHEY and SMNVEV (reference sequence). The CDR3 has 13 amino acids. Trimming removed 3 bases from V and 5 bases from J, with 8 bases in between. CDR3 coding DNA: TGTGCCAGCAGTTTTGGCAGGTATCAGCCCCAGCATTTT. This gives the protein CASSFGRYQPQHF.

This clonotype was counted many times. The chain has TRBV6-4 and TRBJ1-1; D gene uncertain. CDR1 and CDR2 (germline): MRHNA, SNTAGT. This CDR3 has 14 amino acids. The V and J ends lost 6 bases and 2 bases respectively, with 13 bases between them. Written as DNA, the CDR3 is TGTGCCAGCAGGGGCATAGACCCAAACACTGAAGCTTTCTTT. Translation gives CASRGIDPNTEAFF.

This clonotype turned up a few times. The rearrangement links TRBV25-1 to TRBJ2-5; weak D call: TRBD2 (5 bases). The germline V gene encodes CDR1 MGHDK and CDR2 SYGVNS. This CDR3 has 16 residues. V was trimmed by 6 bases and J by 0 bases, leaving 17 bases between them. The CDR3 protein is CASSPGIRTDQETQYF. The CDR3, as DNA: TGTGCCAGCAGCCCCGGTATTCGGACTGACCAAGAGACCCAGTACTTC. Full variable domain (rest looked up from reference TRBV25-1 and TRBJ2-5): EADIYQTPRYLVIGTGKKITLECSQTMGHDKMYWYQQDPGMELHLIHYSYGVNSTEKGDLSSESTVSRIRTEHFPLTLESARPSHTSQYLCASSPGIRTDQETQYFGPGTRLLVL.

This clonotype was counted between two and nine times. The rearrangement uses TRBV14 and TRBJ1-1; D not resolved. The germline CDR1 and CDR2 sequences are SGHDN and FVKESK. The CDR3 contains 17 residues. The V and J ends lost 0 bases and 2 bases respectively, with 16 bases between them. The CDR3 reads CASSQENLLRDNTEAFF. The CDR3 DNA follows: TGTGCCAGCAGCCAAGAGAACCTACTCAGAGATAACACTGAAGCTTTCTTT.

The chain uses TRBV5-5 and TRBJ2-1, with D possibly matching TRBD2 (6 bases). Per germline, CDR1 SGHKS and CDR2 YYEKEE (reference sequence). The CDR3 length is 13 residues. Trimming took off 2 bases at V and 9 bases at J, with 12 bases between the two ends. CDR3 DNA sequence: TGTGCCAGCAGCTTAGGCGGGGTCGGTGAGCAGTTCTTC. Translating gives CASSLGGVGEQFF.

The table lists this clonotype with a few counts. The rearrangement joins TRBV20-1 to TRBJ2-7; tentative D call: TRBD1 (5 bases). Germline-derived CDR1 and CDR2 are DFQATT and SNEGSKA (reference sequence). This CDR3 spans 14 amino acids. CDR3 protein: CSPKGQVASYEQYF. CDR3 coding DNA: TGCAGCCCAAAGGGGCAGGTTGCGTCCTACGAGCAGTACTTC.

There are a few counts of this clonotype. The chain employs TRBV20-1 and TRBJ2-3; D might be TRBD1 (5 bases). V lost 4 bases and J 10 bases, leaving 18 bases between the germline ends. Germline V gene data show CDR1 as DFQATT and CDR2 as SNEGSKA (reference sequence). The CDR3 spans 13 residues. The CDR3 is CSATGDSPRAQYF. DNA of the CDR3: TGCAGTGCTACCGGAGACAGCCCCCGGGCGCAGTATTTT.

A few counts support this clonotype. The chain carries TRBV4-2 and TRBJ1-1; D ambiguous. The CDR3 has 14 amino acids. Germline V gene data show CDR1 as LGHNA and CDR2 as YNFKEQ. Trimming cost V 2 bases and J 1 base, with 8 bases left between them. CDR3 protein: CASSQRSRNTEAFF. The CDR3 DNA is TGTGCCAGCAGCCAACGCTCTAGGAACACTGAAGCTTTCTTT.

At least ten counts were recorded for this clonotype. The chain recombines TRBV6-2 or TRBV6-3 with TRBJ1-6; 7 nucleotides align to TRBD1. With V trimmed by 8 bases and J by 6 bases, 4 bases remained unmatched. CDR3 size: 13 residues. Germline CDR1 reads MNHEY; CDR2 reads SVGEGT. As DNA, the CDR3 is TGTGCCAGCCGGGACAGACTTAATTCACCCCTCCACTTT. Its protein product is CASRDRLNSPLHF.